Shown below are 13 T cell receptor beta chains from a single sample sequenced in a study of stem cell transplantation in POMP-related autoinflammatory disease. The repertoire was sequenced with immunoSEQ multiplex PCR; TCRdb's copy has only in-frame clones and lacks some. This table holds roughly 70,000 clones, approximately 90% found once. Specimen: CD4+ T cells from PBMCs, collected after stem cell transplantation. Receptor source: a human patient with POMP-related autoinflammation and immune dysregulation (PRAID). Among the T cells, some may be from the graft donor.

V and J are TRBV2 and TRBJ1-6; maybe TRBD1 (6 bases). The ends were cut back, 7 bases at V and 0 bases at J, with 22 bases in the middle. The CDR3 spans 19 residues. Germline V lookup: CDR1 SNHLY, CDR2 FYNNEI. CDR3 DNA sequence: TGTGCCAGCACTCCTCTGAAAGGGGGTGGGAACTCCTATAATTCACCCCTCCACTTT. It codes for CASTPLKGGGNSYNSPLHF.

The chain couples TRBV5-1 to TRBJ2-6, with a possible D match to TRBD2 (6 bases). Germline loops: CDR1 SGHRS, CDR2 YFSETQ. The CDR3 contains 15 residues. Between the trimmed V and J ends, which lost 4 bases and 2 bases, there was a span of 10 bases. For the CDR3, the DNA is TGCGCCAGCAGCCTCCGGACTACTGGGGCCAACGTCCTGACTTTC. Protein: CASSLRTTGANVLTF.

The chain is built from TRBV4-1 and TRBJ2-7; 15 bases fit TRBD2. In germline, CDR1 is MGHRA, CDR2 YSYEKL. This CDR3 comprises 17 residues. The V segment lost 2 bases and the J segment 2 bases; nucleotides outside the gene matches: 4. This CDR3 reads CASSQRTSGGAPYEQYV. DNA of the CDR3: TGCGCCAGCAGCCAACGGACTAGCGGGGGGGCCCCCTACGAGCAGTACGTC.

The V gene is TRBV6-5, the J gene TRBJ2-6, with 10 nucleotides matching TRBD1. The CDR3 totals 16 residues. Germline CDR1 and CDR2: MNHEY and SVGAGI. V gave up 2 bases and J gave up 2 bases; unmatched junction bases: 0. The CDR3 DNA reads as TGTGCCAGCAGTTACGACAGGGGGCCTGGGGCCAACGTCCTGACTTTC. It encodes CASSYDRGPGANVLTF.

The chain carries TRBV3-1 (or the pseudogene TRBV3-2) and TRBJ1-1; D call uncertain. CDR3 length equals 13 residues. CDR1 and CDR2 from the germline V gene are LGHDT and YNNKEL (reference sequence). The V end lost 6 bases, the J end lost 4 bases, and 12 bases lay between the germline ends. In nucleotides, the CDR3 is TGTGCCAGCAGGACTTGGGAGGGCACTGAAGCTTTCTTT. This sequence encodes CASRTWEGTEAFF.

V is TRBV6-5 and J is TRBJ1-1; D not certain. V lost 7 bases and J lost 0, with 9 bases in between. The CDR3 extends over 13 amino acids. Germline CDR1 and CDR2: MNHEY and SVGAGI. The CDR3 DNA reads as TGTGCCAGCAAATCAGGTCTGAACACTGAAGCTTTCTTT. Residues: CASKSGLNTEAFF.

J is TRBJ2-7 and V is TRBV2; D is ambiguous. Deletions cut 4 bases from V and 7 bases from J, with 5 bases between. From germline, CDR1 is SNHLY and CDR2 FYNNEI. The length of the CDR3 is 10 residues. This chain's CDR3 is CASSGKEQYF. The CDR3 DNA is TGTGCCAGCAGTGGTAAAGAGCAGTACTTC.

J is TRBJ2-3 and V is TRBV28; tentatively, D is TRBD1 (7 bases). The CDR3 runs to 16 residues. Germline V CDR1 and CDR2: MDHEN, SYDVKM. Trimming pared 2 bases from V and 4 bases from J, leaving 16 bases between. CDR3 nucleotides: TGTGCCAGCAGTTTAGTGCGCGGGACAGTAGCAGATACGCAGTATTTT. This gives the protein CASSLVRGTVADTQYF.

The rearrangement uses TRBV5-1 and TRBJ2-5, with D perhaps TRBD1 (6 bases). Germline-derived CDR1 and CDR2 are SGHRS and YFSETQ. There are 14 residues in the CDR3. Trimming took off 4 bases at V and 2 bases at J, with 12 bases between the two ends. The CDR3 sequence: CASSLPGQQETQYF. CDR3 DNA sequence: TGCGCCAGCAGCCTACCGGGACAACAAGAGACCCAGTACTTC. Looking up the rest from reference TRBV5-1 and TRBJ2-5 gives the full variable domain: KAGVTQTPRYLIKTRGQQVTLSCSPISGHRSVSWYQQTPGQGLQFLFEYFSETQRNKGNFPGRFSGRQFSNSRSEMNVSTLELGDSALYLCASSLPGQQETQYFGPGTRLLVL.

The rearrangement uses TRBV28 and TRBJ2-3; 8 bases match TRBD1. Germline V CDR1 and CDR2: MDHEN, SYDVKM. The length of the CDR3 is 15 residues. Germline trimming cut 2 bases from V and 3 bases from J; bases unmatched to any gene: 4. CDR3: CASSLRTGSTDTQYF. The CDR3, as DNA: TGTGCCAGCAGTTTAAGGACAGGGTCAACAGATACGCAGTATTTT.

The chain employs TRBV18 and TRBJ2-1; TRBD2 matches 7 bases. Trimming cost V 2 bases and J 1 base; bases outside gene matches: 14. This CDR3 has 19 amino acids. Germline loops: CDR1 KGHSH, CDR2 LQKENI. The CDR3 loop is CASSPYLLRGGGSYNEQFF. The CDR3 coding sequence is TGTGCCAGCTCACCATACCTCCTACGTGGCGGGGGATCCTACAATGAGCAGTTCTTC.

The chain employs TRBV3-1 (or the pseudogene TRBV3-2) and TRBJ2-2, with D hard to call. Germline-derived CDR1 and CDR2 are LGHDT and YNNKEL (reference sequence). The CDR3 runs 13 residues. Deletions cut 2 bases from V and 0 bases from J, with 1 base between. The CDR3 is CASSQTNTGELFF. The CDR3 nucleotides read TGTGCCAGCAGCCAAACGAACACCGGGGAGCTGTTTTTT.

This clone was counted once. This chain uses TRBV21-1 with TRBJ2-6; the tabulated D call, TRBD2, remains unverified against the DNA. TRBV21-1 is a pseudogene. This CDR3 comprises 17 residues. DNA of the CDR3: TGTGCCAGCAGCTCCCCCCGAGGGAGCTCTGGGGCCAACGTCCTGACTTTC. Protein: CASSSPRGSSGANVLTF.